Listed here are 14 T cell receptor beta chains from one sample, sequenced in a study of blood T cell repertoires in COVID-19. Profiling relied on immunoSEQ multiplex PCR, and the TCRdb table lists in-frame clones only, not all of them. Here the sample spans tens of thousands of clones, roughly 79% being singletons. The sequenced sample consisted of peripheral blood. These receptors all stem from a woman aged 60-75 years with acute or convalescent COVID-19.

This clone occurred once. The chain recombines TRBV11-2 with TRBJ1-1; D is ambiguous. V shed 4 bases and J shed 0 bases, with 12 bases lying between them. CDR3 length equals 15 residues. CDR1 is SGHAT, CDR2 FQNNGV, per germline. CDR3 region: CASSSMARVNTEAFF. CDR3 nucleotide sequence: TGTGCCAGCAGCTCCATGGCCCGGGTGAACACTGAAGCTTTCTTT.

The chain has TRBV19 and TRBJ2-7; D might be TRBD1 (6 bases). The CDR3 runs to 15 residues. Germline V gene sequence: CDR1 LNHDA, CDR2 SQIVND (reference sequence). The V end was cut by 4 bases, the J end by 2 bases, with 15 bases between. The CDR3: CASSTGVSPPYEQYF. DNA of the CDR3: TGTGCCAGTAGTACAGGGGTTTCCCCTCCCTACGAGCAGTACTTC.

The rearrangement uses TRBV27 and TRBJ1-5; 7 nucleotides align to TRBD1. Germline assignment: CDR1 MNHEY and CDR2 SMNVEV (reference sequence). With V trimmed by 6 bases and J by 5 bases, 10 bases remained unmatched. CDR3 size: 15 residues. CDR3 sequence (DNA): TGTGCCAGCAGCCCGACAGGGAGTGCCCATCAGCCCCAGCATTTT. Translation: CASSPTGSAHQPQHF.

The chain uses TRBV12-3 or TRBV12-4 and TRBJ1-4; TRBD1 aligns across 8 bases. V dropped 7 bases and J dropped 13; count of bases not matched to a gene: 5. This CDR3 region has 11 residues. The CDR3 loop reads CASTTGQGLFF. The CDR3, as DNA: TGTGCCAGCACTACCGGACAGGGACTGTTTTTT.

The CDR3 DNA reads TGCGCCAGCAGCTTTGGGACGTCAGGGGGGAGAAGCACTGAAGCTTTCTTT. Translated, it gives CASSFGTSGGRSTEAFF. The genes are TRBV5-1 and TRBJ1-1; TRBD1 agrees at 7 bases. Germline values: CDR1 SGHRS, CDR2 YFSETQ. This CDR3 is 17 amino acids long. V lost 2 bases to trimming and J lost 4 bases; unmatched junction nucleotides: 14. Full variable domain (remainder filled in from reference TRBV5-1 and TRBJ1-1): KAGVTQTPRYLIKTRGQQVTLSCSPISGHRSVSWYQQTPGQGLQFLFEYFSETQRNKGNFPGRFSGRQFSNSRSEMNVSTLELGDSALYLCASSFGTSGGRSTEAFFGQGTRLTVV.

This chain connects TRBV5-4 to TRBJ2-3, with D tentatively TRBD1 (6 bases). V shed 1 base and J shed 5 bases, with 20 bases lying between them. Per the germline V gene, CDR1 is SGHNT and CDR2 is YYREEE (reference sequence). This CDR3 contains 17 residues. The CDR3 coding sequence is TGTGCCAGCAGCTTGATGGTAGTAGGCCAGGGGAGAGATACGCAGTATTTT. Its protein product is CASSLMVVGQGRDTQYF.

The chain links TRBV2 to TRBJ2-7; TRBD1 matches at 12 bases. In germline, CDR1 is SNHLY, CDR2 FYNNEI. CDR3 length equals 16 residues. V lost 4 bases, J lost 6 bases, and 10 bases stayed unmatched. In nucleotides, the CDR3 is TGTGCCAGCAGTGGGGTGGGACAGGGGGCGCTGGTCGAGCAGTACTTC. As protein: CASSGVGQGALVEQYF. Full variable domain (missing parts from reference TRBV2 and TRBJ2-7): EPEVTQTPSHQVTQMGQEVILRCVPISNHLYFYWYRQILGQKVEFLVSFYNNEISEKSEIFDDQFSVERPDGSNFTLKIRSTKLEDSAMYFCASSGVGQGALVEQYFGPGTRLTVT.

This clone appeared a single time. The chain uses TRBV3-1 (or the pseudogene TRBV3-2) and TRBJ2-7; 15 bases map to TRBD2. The CDR3 has 18 residues. V was pared by 4 bases and J by 2 bases, with 9 bases of the junction left unmatched. CDR1 LGHDT and CDR2 YNNKEL come from the germline V gene (reference sequence). CDR3 region: CASSPQGLAGGHTYEQYF. The CDR3 DNA reads TGTGCCAGCAGCCCCCAGGGACTAGCGGGGGGCCACACCTACGAGCAGTACTTC.

The V gene is TRBV5-1, the J gene TRBJ2-5; TRBD2 might be the D (5 bases). Trimming shortened V by 1 base and J by 3 bases, and 7 bases separated the two germline ends. The CDR3 is made up of 13 amino acids. The germline CDR1 and CDR2 sequences are SGHRS and YFSETQ. CDR3 amino acids: CASSLLGEETQYF. CDR3 DNA sequence: TGCGCCAGCAGCTTGTTGGGAGAAGAGACCCAGTACTTC. The full variable domain, in which reference TRBV5-1 and TRBJ2-5 provide the parts outside the CDR3, is KAGVTQTPRYLIKTRGQQVTLSCSPISGHRSVSWYQQTPGQGLQFLFEYFSETQRNKGNFPGRFSGRQFSNSRSEMNVSTLELGDSALYLCASSLLGEETQYFGPGTRLLVL.

The rearrangement uses TRBV6-1 and TRBJ2-3, with D uncertain. Germline loops: CDR1 MNHNS, CDR2 SASEGT. V was trimmed by 1 base and J by 0 bases, leaving 8 bases between them. The CDR3 runs 15 residues. CDR3 sequence (DNA): TGTGCCAGCAGTGAAGGTCTCCCTAGCACAGATACGCAGTATTTT. Amino acid sequence: CASSEGLPSTDTQYF.

This clone was observed a single time. The genes are TRBV9 and TRBJ2-7, with 11 nucleotides matching TRBD2. Unmatched junction bases numbered 12, after V lost 3 bases and J lost 4 bases. The CDR3 contains 17 residues. The V gene's germline CDR1 is SGDLS and CDR2 YYNGEE. CDR3 region: CASSAYSGRAKTYEQYF. The CDR3 DNA reads TGTGCCAGCAGCGCCTATAGCGGGAGGGCGAAAACATACGAGCAGTACTTC.

The chain joins TRBV11-2 to TRBJ1-1; TRBD1 matches 11 bases. The CDR3 length is 17 residues. Per germline, CDR1 SGHAT and CDR2 FQNNGV. V shed 1 base and J 4 bases; nucleotides not matched to a gene: 8. The DNA for the CDR3 is TGTGCCAGCAGCTTAGCGGAGTTGGGGACAGGGGGCACTGAAGCTTTCTTT. Amino acid sequence: CASSLAELGTGGTEAFF.

The chain couples TRBV5-5 to TRBJ1-4; TRBD1 agrees at 10 bases. Trimming took 0 bases from V and 7 from J; bases not matched to a gene: 3. Germline V gene sequence: CDR1 SGHKS, CDR2 YYEKEE (reference sequence). The CDR3 length is 15 residues. CDR3 coding DNA: TGTGCCAGCAGCTTGGTCGGACAGGGGGGTGAAAAACTGTTTTTT. Residues: CASSLVGQGGEKLFF.

This chain joins TRBV6-1 and TRBJ2-5; TRBD1 aligns across 9 bases. V gave up 4 bases and J gave up 5 bases; unmatched junction bases: 11. Germline V CDR1 and CDR2: MNHNS, SASEGT. CDR3 length: 16 amino acids. The CDR3 DNA reads as TGTGCCAGCAGTGTCGATAAGACAGGGGGTCGGGAGACCCAGTACTTC. Encoded protein: CASSVDKTGGRETQYF.